The entry below gives a single T cell receptor (beta chain) sequence along with its context. This specimen comes from a study of control samples from healthy donors and cancer patients. TCRdb's copy holds only in-frame clones and misses some; the assay was immunoSEQ multiplex PCR. Among 100,000 or so clones listed, around 89% were seen once. CDR3 length: 16 amino acids. The sequencing sample was made of blood. V is TRBV21-1 and J is TRBJ2-7. TRBV21-1 is reported as a pseudogene. The receptor was isolated from a man in his thirties or forties in good health. DNA for the CDR3: TGTGCCAGCAGCAAACCTCCCAGGCGCGGCCCCTACGAGCAGTACGTC. It translates to CASSKPPRRGPYEQYV.